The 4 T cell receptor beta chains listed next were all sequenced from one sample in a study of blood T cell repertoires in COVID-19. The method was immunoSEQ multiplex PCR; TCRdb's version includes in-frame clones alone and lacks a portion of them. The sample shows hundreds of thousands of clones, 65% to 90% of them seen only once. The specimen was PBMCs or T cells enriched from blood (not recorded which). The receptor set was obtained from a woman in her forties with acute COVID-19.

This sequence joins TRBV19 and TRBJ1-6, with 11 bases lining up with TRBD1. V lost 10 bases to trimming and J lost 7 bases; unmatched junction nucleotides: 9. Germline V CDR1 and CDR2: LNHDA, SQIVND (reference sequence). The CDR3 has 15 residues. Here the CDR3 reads CATSRTGGGNSPLHF. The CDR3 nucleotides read TGTGCCACATCTCGGACAGGGGGCGGGAATTCACCCCTCCACTTT. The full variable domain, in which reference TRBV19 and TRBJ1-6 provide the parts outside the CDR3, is DGGITQSPKYLFRKEGQNVTLSCEQNLNHDAMYWYRQDPGQGLRLIYYSQIVNDFQKGDIAEGYSVSREKKESFPLTVTSAQKNPTAFYLCATSRTGGGNSPLHFGNGTRLTVT.

For the CDR3, the DNA is TGTGCCAGCAGCTCCTGGGGACTAGCAGGAGATACGCAGTATTTT. Translation: CASSSWGLAGDTQYF. This chain joins TRBV7-9 and TRBJ2-3; TRBD2 aligns across 9 bases. V lost 4 bases to trimming and J lost 5 bases; unmatched junction nucleotides: 7. Germline CDR1 is SEHNR and CDR2 is FQNEAQ (reference sequence). The CDR3 contains 15 residues. The full variable domain, in which reference TRBV7-9 and TRBJ2-3 provide the parts outside the CDR3, is DTGVSQNPRHKITKRGQNVTFRCDPISEHNRLYWYRQTLGQGPEFLTYFQNEAQLEKSRLLSDRFSAERPKGSFSTLEIQRTEQGDSAMYLCASSSWGLAGDTQYFGPGTRLTVL.

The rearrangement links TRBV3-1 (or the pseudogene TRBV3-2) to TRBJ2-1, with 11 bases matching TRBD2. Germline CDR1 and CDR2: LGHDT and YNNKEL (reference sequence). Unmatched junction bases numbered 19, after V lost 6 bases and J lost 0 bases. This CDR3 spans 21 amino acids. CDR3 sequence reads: CASRDNRGTSGPTSSYNEQFF. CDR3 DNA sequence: TGTGCCAGCAGAGATAACCGGGGGACTAGCGGACCCACCAGCTCCTACAATGAGCAGTTCTTC.

CDR3 amino acids: CASSQEGGLGEGTQYF. The CDR3 nucleotides read TGTGCCAGCAGCCAAGAAGGGGGTCTAGGGGAAGGGACCCAGTACTTC. The chain employs TRBV3-1 (or the pseudogene TRBV3-2) and TRBJ2-5, with TRBD1 as a possible D gene (6 bases). CDR3 length: 16 residues. Trimming took off 0 bases at V and 7 bases at J, with 18 bases between the two ends. The germline gives CDR1 LGHDT, CDR2 YNNKEL (reference sequence).